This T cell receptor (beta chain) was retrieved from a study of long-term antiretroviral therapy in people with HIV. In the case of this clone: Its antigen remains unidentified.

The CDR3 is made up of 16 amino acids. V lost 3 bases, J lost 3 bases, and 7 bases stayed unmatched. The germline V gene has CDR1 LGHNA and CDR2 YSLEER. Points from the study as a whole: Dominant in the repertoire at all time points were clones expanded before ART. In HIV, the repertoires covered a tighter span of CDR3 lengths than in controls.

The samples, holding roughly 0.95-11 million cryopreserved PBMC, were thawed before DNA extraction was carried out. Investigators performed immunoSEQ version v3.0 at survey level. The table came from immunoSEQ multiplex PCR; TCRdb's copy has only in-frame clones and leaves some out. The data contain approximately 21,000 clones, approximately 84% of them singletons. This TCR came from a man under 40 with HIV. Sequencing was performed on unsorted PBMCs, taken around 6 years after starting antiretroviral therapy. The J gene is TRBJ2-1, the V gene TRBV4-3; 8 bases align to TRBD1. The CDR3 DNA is TGCGCCAGCAGCCAGGGGTACAGGGGGTTCTACAATGAGCAGTTCTTC. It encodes CASSQGYRGFYNEQFF.